This section outlines one T cell receptor beta chain sequence together with its context. This CDR3 spans 13 amino acids. Germline CDR1 SGHDN, CDR2 FVKESK. V was cut by 6 bases and J by 1 base, with 8 bases left in between. This entry comes from a study of blood T cell repertoires in COVID-19. The repertoire was sequenced with immunoSEQ multiplex PCR; TCRdb's copy has only in-frame clones and lacks some. The sample consists of around 700,000 clones, just under 90% of them appearing once. The chain combines TRBV14 with TRBJ2-3, with D uncertain. The sample was peripheral blood. This TCR was sampled from a woman in her late teens or twenties with acute or convalescent COVID-19. Here the CDR3 DNA reads TGTGCCAGCAGTGTTCAGGGCACAGATACGCAGTATTTT. It specifies CASSVQGTDTQYF.